Following are 14 T cell receptor beta chains from one sample sequenced in a study of PD-L1 blockade in urothelial cancer. TCRdb keeps only in-frame clones here, not all; method: immunoSEQ multiplex PCR. The sample holds more than 30,000 clones, more than 85% seen once. The material was PBMCs, obtained around atezolizumab (anti-PD-L1) treatment. These receptors came from a man aged 55-75 years with urothelial cancer.

The chain couples TRBV5-1 to TRBJ1-1; the match to TRBD1 covers 12 bases. The CDR3 contains 16 residues. Looked up from germline, CDR1 is SGHRS and CDR2 is YFSETQ. V shed 0 bases, J shed 5 bases, and the junction held 5 bases outside the gene matches. DNA for the CDR3: TGCGCCAGCAGCTTGGGGGGGACAGGGGGCAGGACTGAAGCTTTCTTT. Its protein product is CASSLGGTGGRTEAFF.

This chain links TRBV10-3 with TRBJ2-5, with D possibly TRBD2 on 7 matching bases. The CDR3 consists of 14 residues. Between the trimmed V and J ends, which lost 5 bases and 5 bases, there was a span of 15 bases. Germline V lookup: CDR1 ENHRY, CDR2 SYGVKD. The CDR3 region is CAISSRRGGETQYF. The CDR3 nucleotides are TGTGCCATCAGTTCCCGCAGGGGAGGGGAGACCCAGTACTTC.

This rearrangement joins TRBV7-2 to TRBJ2-5; 8 nucleotides match TRBD2. The CDR3 contains 16 residues. In germline, CDR1 is SGHTA, CDR2 FQGNSA. Trimming cost V 1 base and J 7 bases; bases outside gene matches: 11. The CDR3 reads CASSLEGSGGVGTQYF. The CDR3 coding sequence is TGTGCCAGCAGCTTAGAGGGAAGCGGGGGCGTGGGGACCCAGTACTTC.

The V call is TRBV19, the J call TRBJ1-5; 9 bases agree with TRBD1. The trim removed 6 bases at V and 6 bases at J, leaving 9 bases unmatched. The CDR3 runs 15 residues. Germline V gene sequence: CDR1 LNHDA, CDR2 SQIVND (reference sequence). The CDR3 reads CASSSGTGIVQPQHF. CDR3 DNA: TGTGCCAGTAGCTCCGGGACAGGGATTGTTCAGCCCCAGCATTTT.

V usage is TRBV5-6 and J usage is TRBJ2-5; 12 bases line up with TRBD2. CDR1 and CDR2 (germline): SGHDT, YYEEEE. V lost 1 base, J lost 4 bases, and 8 bases stayed unmatched. The CDR3 runs 17 residues. The CDR3 DNA sequence: TGTGCCAGCAGCTTGTATTCCGCTAGCGGGGGGGGAGAGACCCAGTACTTC. Translation gives CASSLYSASGGGETQYF.

This clone was counted a single time. The rearrangement joins TRBV28 to TRBJ1-5, with D uncertain. The germline V gene has CDR1 MDHEN and CDR2 SYDVKM. The CDR3 length is 13 residues. Trimming left V 8 bases short and J 6 bases short, with 14 bases between. CDR3 amino acids: CASHLSGGQPQHF. The CDR3 nucleotides are TGTGCCAGCCACTTGTCCGGAGGTCAGCCCCAGCATTTT. The full variable domain, rest sourced from reference TRBV28 and TRBJ1-5, is DVKVTQSSRYLVKRTGEKVFLECVQDMDHENMFWYRQDPGLGLRLIYFSYDVKMKEKGDIPEGYSVSREKKERFSLILESASTNQTSMYLCASHLSGGQPQHFGDGTRLSIL.

The rearrangement uses TRBV5-3 and TRBJ2-7, with a weak D call TRBD1 (6 bases). TRBV5-3 is annotated as an ORF whose role is uncertain. V was pared by 2 bases and J by 0 bases, with 18 bases between. This CDR3 spans 17 amino acids. The CDR3 loop reads CARSFILGRQDSYEQYF. As DNA, the CDR3 is TGTGCCAGAAGCTTCATCTTAGGGCGACAGGACTCCTACGAGCAGTACTTC.

The V gene is TRBV4-3, the J gene TRBJ2-1, with TRBD1 as a possible D gene (7 bases). The germline V gene has CDR1 LGHNA and CDR2 YSLEER. The CDR3 runs to 18 residues. V was trimmed by 0 bases and J by 0 bases, leaving 15 bases between them. The CDR3 loop is CASSQDTGDLSSYNEQFF. The CDR3 DNA is TGCGCCAGCAGCCAAGATACAGGGGACTTAAGCTCCTACAATGAGCAGTTCTTC.

This clone was counted once. The chain joins TRBV28 to TRBJ2-1, with TRBD1 as a possible D gene (5 bases). The V and J ends lost 3 bases and 6 bases respectively, with 15 bases between them. Germline CDR1 is MDHEN and CDR2 is SYDVKM. The CDR3 runs 15 residues. The CDR3 loop is CASSFGQGNRNEQFF. The CDR3 DNA follows: TGTGCCAGCAGTTTTGGTCAGGGTAATCGCAATGAGCAGTTCTTC.

This clone showed up just once. The rearrangement joins TRBV5-1 to TRBJ2-3; 8 bases are a match to TRBD1. Germline values: CDR1 SGHRS, CDR2 YFSETQ. The CDR3 runs 15 residues. V was clipped by 6 bases and J by 4 bases; unmatched bases: 10. The chain's CDR3 is CASTRTGYGADTQYF. The CDR3 nucleotides are TGCGCCAGCACCCGGACAGGGTACGGGGCAGATACGCAGTATTTT.

This clone was detected only a few times. The chain uses TRBV28 and TRBJ1-2; the D gene is possibly TRBD1 (5 bases). The CDR3 runs to 12 residues. The V gene lost 3 bases and the J gene lost 7 bases, with 9 bases spanning the gap. Germline V gives CDR1 MDHEN, CDR2 SYDVKM. The CDR3 DNA is TGTGCCAGCAGTTTGGGGGGTGTTGGCTACACCTTC. It is translated as CASSLGGVGYTF.

This clone was seen more than once but under ten times. The chain employs TRBV9 and TRBJ2-1; 10 nucleotides align to TRBD1. The germline gives CDR1 SGDLS, CDR2 YYNGEE. The length of the CDR3 is 16 residues. J gave up 8 bases and V 3 bases, and 11 bases lay outside the gene matches. The CDR3, as DNA: TGTGCCAGCAGCGCCCGGGACAGGGGCTCTCGGGATGAGCAGTTCTTC. It specifies CASSARDRGSRDEQFF.

The chain has TRBV2 and TRBJ2-7, with TRBD2 matching over 9 bases. V lost 4 bases, J lost 3 bases, and 10 bases stayed unmatched. CDR3 size: 16 residues. CDR1 is SNHLY and CDR2 is FYNNEI in the germline V gene. The CDR3 protein is CASSVRAGGTVYEQYF. CDR3 nucleotide sequence: TGTGCCAGCAGTGTCCGAGCGGGGGGCACAGTCTACGAGCAGTACTTC.

The rearrangement joins TRBV19 to TRBJ1-5, with 8 bases lining up with TRBD1. CDR3 length equals 17 residues. Trimming cost V 3 bases and J 2 bases; bases outside gene matches: 9. CDR1 LNHDA and CDR2 SQIVND come from the germline V gene (reference sequence). CDR3 amino acids: CASSIPLQGGGNQPQHF. DNA for the CDR3: TGTGCCAGTAGTATTCCCCTACAGGGGGGTGGCAATCAGCCCCAGCATTTT.